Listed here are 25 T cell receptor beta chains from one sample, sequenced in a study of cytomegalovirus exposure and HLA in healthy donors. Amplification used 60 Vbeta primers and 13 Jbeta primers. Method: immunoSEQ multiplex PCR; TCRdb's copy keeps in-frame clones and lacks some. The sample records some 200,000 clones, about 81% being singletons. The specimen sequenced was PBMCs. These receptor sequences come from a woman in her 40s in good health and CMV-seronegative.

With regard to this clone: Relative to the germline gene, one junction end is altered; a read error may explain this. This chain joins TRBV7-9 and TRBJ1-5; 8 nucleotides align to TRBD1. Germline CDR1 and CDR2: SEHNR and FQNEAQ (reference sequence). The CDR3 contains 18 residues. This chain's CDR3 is CSSSLGAGGGLRNQPQHF. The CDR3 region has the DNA TGTTCCAGCAGCTTAGGGGCAGGGGGCGGCCTCCGGAATCAGCCCCAGCATTTT.

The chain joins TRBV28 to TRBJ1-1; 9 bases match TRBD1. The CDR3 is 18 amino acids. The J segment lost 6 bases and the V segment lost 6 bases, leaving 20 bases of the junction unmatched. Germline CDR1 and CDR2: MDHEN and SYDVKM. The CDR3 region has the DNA TGTGCCAGCAGGAGCACTCCGGGACAGGGATCGTATTGGGCTGAAGCTTTCTTT. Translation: CASRSTPGQGSYWAEAFF.

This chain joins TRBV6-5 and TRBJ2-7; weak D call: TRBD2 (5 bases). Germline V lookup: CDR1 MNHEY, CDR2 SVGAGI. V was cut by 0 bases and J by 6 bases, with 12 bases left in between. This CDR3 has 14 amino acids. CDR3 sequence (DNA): TGTGCCAGCAGTTACTCGGGCCTAGAGGGCGAGCAGTACTTC. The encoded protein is CASSYSGLEGEQYF.

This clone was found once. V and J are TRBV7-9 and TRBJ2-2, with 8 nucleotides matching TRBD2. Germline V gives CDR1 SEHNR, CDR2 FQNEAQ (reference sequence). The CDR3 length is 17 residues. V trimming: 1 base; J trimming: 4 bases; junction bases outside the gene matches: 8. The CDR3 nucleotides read TGTGCCAGCAGCTTAGTTCCGGGACTAGTGGCCACCGGGGAGCTGTTTTTT. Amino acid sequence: CASSLVPGLVATGELFF. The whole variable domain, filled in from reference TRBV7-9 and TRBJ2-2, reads DTGVSQNPRHKITKRGQNVTFRCDPISEHNRLYWYRQTLGQGPEFLTYFQNEAQLEKSRLLSDRFSAERPKGSFSTLEIQRTEQGDSAMYLCASSLVPGLVATGELFFGEGSRLTVL.

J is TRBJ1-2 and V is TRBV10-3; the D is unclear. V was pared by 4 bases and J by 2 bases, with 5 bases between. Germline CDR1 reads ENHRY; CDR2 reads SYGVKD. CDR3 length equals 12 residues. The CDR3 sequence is CAISAVNYGYTF. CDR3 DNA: TGTGCCATCAGTGCGGTAAACTATGGCTACACCTTC.

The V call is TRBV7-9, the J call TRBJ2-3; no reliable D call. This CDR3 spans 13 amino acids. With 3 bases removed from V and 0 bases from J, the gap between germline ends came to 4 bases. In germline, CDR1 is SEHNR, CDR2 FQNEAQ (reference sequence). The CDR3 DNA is TGTGCCAGCAGCTTCCTCAGCACAGATACGCAGTATTTT. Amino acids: CASSFLSTDTQYF.

CDR3 sequence (DNA): TGTGCCAGCAGTTGGGTTGGGCAGGGGCACTATGGCTACACCTTC. This translates into CASSWVGQGHYGYTF. V is TRBV27 and J is TRBJ1-2, with a weak D call TRBD1 (6 bases). Between the trimmed V and J ends, which lost 4 bases and 3 bases, there was a span of 15 bases. Germline CDR1 reads MNHEY; CDR2 reads SMNVEV (reference sequence). CDR3 size: 15 residues.

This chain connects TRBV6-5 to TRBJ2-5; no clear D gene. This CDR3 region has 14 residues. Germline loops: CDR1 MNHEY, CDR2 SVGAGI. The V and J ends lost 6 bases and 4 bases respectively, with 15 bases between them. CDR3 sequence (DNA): TGTGCCAGCAGCCGCTCTTTAGAAACAGAGACCCAGTACTTC. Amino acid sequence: CASSRSLETETQYF.

This CDR3 reads CASRIGRERNTIYF. CDR3 sequence (DNA): TGTGCCAGCAGGATAGGGAGGGAAAGGAACACCATATATTTT. The chain has TRBV28 and TRBJ1-3; D gene unclear. The CDR3 length is 14 residues. The V end lost 6 bases, the J end lost 7 bases, and 16 bases lay between the germline ends. Germline assignment: CDR1 MDHEN and CDR2 SYDVKM.

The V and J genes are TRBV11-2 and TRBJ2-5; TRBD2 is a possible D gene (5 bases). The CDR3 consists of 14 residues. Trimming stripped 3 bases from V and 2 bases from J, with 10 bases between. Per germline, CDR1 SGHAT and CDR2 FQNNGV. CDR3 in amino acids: CASSLLSGQETQYF. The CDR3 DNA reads TGTGCCAGCAGCTTGTTGTCGGGGCAAGAGACCCAGTACTTC.

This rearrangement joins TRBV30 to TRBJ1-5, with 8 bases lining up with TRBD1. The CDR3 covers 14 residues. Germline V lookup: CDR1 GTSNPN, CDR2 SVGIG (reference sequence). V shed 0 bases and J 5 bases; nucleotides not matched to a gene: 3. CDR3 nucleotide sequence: TGTGCCTGGAGTGTAGGACAGGGATATCAGCCCCAGCATTTT. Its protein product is CAWSVGQGYQPQHF.

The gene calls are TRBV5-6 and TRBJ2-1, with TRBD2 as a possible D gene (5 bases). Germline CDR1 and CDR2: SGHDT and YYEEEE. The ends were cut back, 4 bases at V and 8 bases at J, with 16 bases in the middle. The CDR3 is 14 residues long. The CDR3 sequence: CASSNEASGYEQFF. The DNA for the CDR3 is TGTGCCAGCAGCAACGAGGCCTCGGGGTATGAGCAGTTCTTC.

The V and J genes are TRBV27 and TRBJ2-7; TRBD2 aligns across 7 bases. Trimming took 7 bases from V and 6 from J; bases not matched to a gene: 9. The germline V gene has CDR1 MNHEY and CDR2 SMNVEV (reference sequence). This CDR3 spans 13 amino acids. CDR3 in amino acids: CASTSGGIGEQYF. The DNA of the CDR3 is TGTGCCAGCACTTCGGGAGGAATCGGCGAGCAGTACTTC.

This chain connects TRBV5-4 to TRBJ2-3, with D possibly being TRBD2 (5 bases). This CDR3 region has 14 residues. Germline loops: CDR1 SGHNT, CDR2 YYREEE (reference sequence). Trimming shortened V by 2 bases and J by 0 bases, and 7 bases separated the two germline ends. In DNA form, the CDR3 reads TGTGCCAGCAGCTTTCGGACTAGCACAGATACGCAGTATTTT. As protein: CASSFRTSTDTQYF.

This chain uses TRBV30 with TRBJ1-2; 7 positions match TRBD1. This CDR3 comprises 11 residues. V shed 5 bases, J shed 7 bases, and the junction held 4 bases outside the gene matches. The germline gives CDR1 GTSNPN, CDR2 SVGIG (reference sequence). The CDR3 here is CAWEGAGGYTF. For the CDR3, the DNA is TGTGCCTGGGAGGGGGCAGGTGGCTACACCTTC.

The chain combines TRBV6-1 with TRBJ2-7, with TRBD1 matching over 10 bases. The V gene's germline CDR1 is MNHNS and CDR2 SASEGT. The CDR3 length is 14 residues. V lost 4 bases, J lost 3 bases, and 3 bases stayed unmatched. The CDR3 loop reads CASSVRTGGYEQYF. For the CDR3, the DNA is TGTGCCAGCAGTGTCCGGACAGGGGGCTACGAGCAGTACTTC.

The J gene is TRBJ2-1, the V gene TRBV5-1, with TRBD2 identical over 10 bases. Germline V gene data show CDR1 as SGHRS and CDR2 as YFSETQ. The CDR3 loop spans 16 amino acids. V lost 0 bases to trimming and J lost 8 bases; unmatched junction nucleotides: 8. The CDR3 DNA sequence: TGCGCCAGCAGCTTGGGGCCCAGCGGGAGGGGCGATGAGCAGTTCTTC. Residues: CASSLGPSGRGDEQFF.

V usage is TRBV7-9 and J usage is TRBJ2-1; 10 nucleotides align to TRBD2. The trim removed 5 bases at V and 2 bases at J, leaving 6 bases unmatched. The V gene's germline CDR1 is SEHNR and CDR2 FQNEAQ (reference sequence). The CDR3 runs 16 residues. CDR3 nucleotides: TGTGCCAGCAGCCCAGTAAGCGGGAGGGCCTACAATGAGCAGTTCTTC. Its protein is CASSPVSGRAYNEQFF. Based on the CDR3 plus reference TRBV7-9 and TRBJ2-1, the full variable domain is DTGVSQNPRHKITKRGQNVTFRCDPISEHNRLYWYRQTLGQGPEFLTYFQNEAQLEKSRLLSDRFSAERPKGSFSTLEIQRTEQGDSAMYLCASSPVSGRAYNEQFFGPGTRLTVL.

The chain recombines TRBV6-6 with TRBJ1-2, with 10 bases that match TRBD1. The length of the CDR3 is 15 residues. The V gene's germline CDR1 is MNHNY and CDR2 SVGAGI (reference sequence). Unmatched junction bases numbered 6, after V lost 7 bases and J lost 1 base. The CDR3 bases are TGTGCCAGCACTCCCGGGACAGGGGTTAACTATGGCTACACCTTC. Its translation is CASTPGTGVNYGYTF.

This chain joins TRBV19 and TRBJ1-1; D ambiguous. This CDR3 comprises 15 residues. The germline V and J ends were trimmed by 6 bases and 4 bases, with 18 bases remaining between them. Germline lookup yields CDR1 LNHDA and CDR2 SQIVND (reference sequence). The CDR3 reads CASRLGWEGGTEAFF. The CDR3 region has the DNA TGTGCCAGTAGGCTGGGGTGGGAGGGCGGCACTGAAGCTTTCTTT.

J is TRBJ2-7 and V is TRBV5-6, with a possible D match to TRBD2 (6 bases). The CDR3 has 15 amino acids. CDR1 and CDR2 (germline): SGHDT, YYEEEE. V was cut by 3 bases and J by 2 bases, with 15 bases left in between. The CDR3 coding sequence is TGTGCCAGCAGCTATCGGGGGACTGGTACCTACGAGCAGTACTTC. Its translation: CASSYRGTGTYEQYF.

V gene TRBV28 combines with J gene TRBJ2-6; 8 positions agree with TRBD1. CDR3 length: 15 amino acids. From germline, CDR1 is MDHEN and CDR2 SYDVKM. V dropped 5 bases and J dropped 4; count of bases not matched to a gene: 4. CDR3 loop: CASSGSGGGANVLTF. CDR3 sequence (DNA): TGTGCCAGCAGTGGATCAGGGGGCGGGGCCAACGTCCTGACTTTC.

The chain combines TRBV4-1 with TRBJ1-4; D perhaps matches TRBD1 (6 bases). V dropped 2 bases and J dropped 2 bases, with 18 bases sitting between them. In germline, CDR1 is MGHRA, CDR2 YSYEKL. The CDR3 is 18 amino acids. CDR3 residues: CASSQPEGGRRTNEKLFF. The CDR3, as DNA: TGCGCCAGCAGCCAACCTGAGGGGGGGCGGAGGACTAATGAAAAACTGTTTTTT.

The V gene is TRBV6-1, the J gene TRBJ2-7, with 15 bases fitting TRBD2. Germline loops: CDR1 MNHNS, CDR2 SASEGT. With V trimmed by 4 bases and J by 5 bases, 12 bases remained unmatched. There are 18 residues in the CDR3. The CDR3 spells CASSGGLAGGMETHEQYF. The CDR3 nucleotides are TGTGCCAGCAGTGGGGGACTAGCGGGAGGAATGGAAACACACGAGCAGTACTTC.

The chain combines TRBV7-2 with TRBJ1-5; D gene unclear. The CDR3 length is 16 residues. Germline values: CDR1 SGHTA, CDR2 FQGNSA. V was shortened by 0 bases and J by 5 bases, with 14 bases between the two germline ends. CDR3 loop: CASSLASHRIDQPQHF. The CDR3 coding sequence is TGTGCCAGCAGCTTAGCGTCGCATAGAATAGATCAGCCCCAGCATTTT.